The rows below give T cell receptor beta chains drawn from one sample of a study of blood T cells in healthy people across ages. TCRdb re-called the 5' RACE reads through MiXCR, storing one row per CDR3 protein. The sample shows about 1.5 million distinct CDR3 sequences, less than 45% of them seen only once. Material for sequencing was blood. Source of these receptors: a woman aged 18-29 years in good health. Both conserved end residues are part of each CDR3. D genes are given only for firm matches.

V gene,D gene,J gene,CDR3 protein
TRBV9,TRBD2,NA,CASSVWGVGGSYNEQYF
TRBV5-1,TRBD1,TRBJ2-3,CASSLTGGVSTDTQYF
TRBV6-6,NA,TRBJ1-5,CASSYSMGGDQPQHF
TRBV12-3/TRBV12-4,NA,TRBJ2-1,CASSLRHGSNNEQFF
TRBV20-1,TRBD1,TRBJ1-1,CSARLIPGQGPNTEAFF
TRBV29-1,TRBD1,TRBJ2-3,CGVDKDRGFKDTQYF
TRBV7-2,NA,TRBJ1-1,CASSLMDRIEAFF
TRBV20-1,NA,TRBJ2-2,CSARRKLTNTGELFF
TRBV10-3,NA,TRBJ2-3,CAISGAPDTQYF
TRBV5-1,NA,TRBJ2-5,CASTVGAVQETQYF
TRBV20-1,TRBD1,TRBJ2-5,CSARTGKETQYF
TRBV7-2,NA,TRBJ1-5,CASSLGGSSNQPQHF
TRBV7-8,NA,TRBJ2-7,CASSPVNEQYF
TRBV7-2,NA,TRBJ2-1,CASSLGGWNEQFF
TRBV14,NA,TRBJ2-2,CASWEGLSGELFF
TRBV11-2,NA,TRBJ1-4,CASSIEVRGDEKLFF
TRBV12-3/TRBV12-4,NA,TRBJ1-6,CASSPGLPNNSPLHF
TRBV28,TRBD1,TRBJ1-5,CASSLIWTGDQPQHF
TRBV7-9,TRBD1,TRBJ1-2,CASSSRDSYNYGYTF
TRBV9,TRBD2,TRBJ2-1,CASSEEKWGGYNEQFF
TRBV7-9,TRBD1,TRBJ2-5,CASSLGTGCYNEQYF
TRBV28,TRBD1,TRBJ1-2,CASSSLDREGYTF
TRBV28,NA,TRBJ1-2,CASGDWTSGYTF
TRBV24-1,NA,TRBJ1-2,CVTSDMTVDYGYTF
TRBV2,NA,TRBJ2-7,CASSDLAVEQYF
TRBV4-1,TRBD2,TRBJ2-7,CASSQPGLAYYEQYF
TRBV12-3/TRBV12-4,TRBD1,TRBJ1-4,CASSRDRAKEKLFF
TRBV9,NA,TRBJ2-1,CASSVWGSSYNEQFF
TRBV20-1,NA,TRBJ2-1,CSRDSYNEQFF
TRBV27,TRBD1,TRBJ2-2,CASSLDRVATGELFF
TRBV28,NA,TRBJ2-5,CASNEVGGTQYF
TRBV20-1,NA,TRBJ2-3,CSARDIYTDTQYF
TRBV7-9,TRBD1,TRBJ1-5,CASSLAGTANHPQHF
TRBV6-1,NA,TRBJ2-7,CASSEKWVGSPRNEQYF
TRBV20-1,TRBD2,TRBJ2-7,CSARLSGRTYEQYF
TRBV12-3/TRBV12-4,TRBD2,TRBJ2-3,CASSLLAGGFTDTQYF
TRBV7-9,TRBD2,TRBJ2-1,CASFPPGQRTLAGPYGQFF
TRBV20-1,NA,TRBJ2-7,CSARDRIRIPGSEQYF
TRBV4-3,TRBD1,TRBJ1-4,CASSQGRQGGEKLFF
TRBV5-1,NA,TRBJ2-4,CASSSGILAKNIQYF
TRBV27,NA,NA,CASSSPGGGEETQYF